A single sample gave rise to the 12 T cell receptor beta chains below, sequenced in a study of human T cells and chemical hapten exposure. Described time point: patch test 3, about 24 weeks after DPC sensitization. Treatment indicated: therapeutic diphenylcyclopropenone sensitization with weekly scalp DPC. TCRdb reprocessed the RACE reads with MiXCR, giving one entry per CDR3 protein. The sample has around 150,000 distinct CDR3 sequences, roughly 25% seen once. Sample: whole blood, taken in connection with sensitization to the hapten diphenylcyclopropenone (DPC). These TCRs come from a woman under 30 with alopecia areata. Some clones in this sample may be carry-over from other donors' samples.

This clonotype turned up a few times. This chain links TRBV7-2 with TRBJ2-3, with 9 nucleotides matching TRBD2. Trimming at V came to 2 bases and at J to 0 bases, leaving 9 bases not matched to a gene. This CDR3 region has 18 residues. CDR1 and CDR2 (germline): SGHTA, FQGNSA. The chain's CDR3 is CASSLRPSGGTSTDTQYF. The DNA of the CDR3 is TGTGCCAGCAGCTTAAGGCCGAGCGGGGGGACTAGCACAGATACGCAGTATTTT.

The chain uses TRBV25-1 and TRBJ1-1, with D unclear. Germline V gives CDR1 MGHDK, CDR2 SYGVNS. V was cut by 6 bases and J by 11 bases, with 13 bases left in between. CDR3 length: 11 residues. For the CDR3, the DNA is TGTGCCAGCAGCACACCAGGAGGGGCTTTCTTT. Translating it yields CASSTPGGAFF.

The rearrangement joins TRBV5-1 to TRBJ1-1; 8 bases line up with TRBD1. The CDR3 consists of 12 residues. The junction had 7 bases not matched to a gene; V was cut back by 7 bases and J by 8 bases. CDR1 is SGHRS and CDR2 is YFSETQ in the germline V gene. CDR3 protein: CASGQGAREAFF. The CDR3 nucleotides read TGCGCCAGCGGGCAGGGGGCTCGGGAAGCTTTCTTT.

The chain recombines TRBV7-8 with TRBJ2-2; D may be TRBD2 (5 bases). The CDR3 sequence is 14 residues long. Trimming pared 7 bases from V and 0 bases from J, leaving 9 bases between. Germline values: CDR1 SGHVS, CDR2 FQNEAQ. CDR3 bases: TGTGCCAGCATAACCGGGACGAACACCGGGGAGCTGTTTTTT. Protein: CASITGTNTGELFF.

This clonotype was detected only a few times. The V and J genes are TRBV20-1 and TRBJ1-2; D is uncertain. Germline loops: CDR1 DFQATT, CDR2 SNEGSKA (reference sequence). V lost 3 bases and J lost 8, with 10 bases in between. The CDR3 has 11 amino acids. The CDR3 nucleotides are TGCAGTGCTAGTCTCCAGAGGGGCTACACCTTC. This codes for CSASLQRGYTF.

This CDR3 is CASRPHSWDRESYEQYF. The CDR3, as DNA: TGTGCCAGCAGACCCCACTCTTGGGACAGGGAATCCTACGAGCAGTACTTC. The chain employs TRBV2 and TRBJ2-7; 9 nucleotides agree with TRBD1. CDR3 length: 17 residues. The junction had 13 bases not matched to a gene; V was cut back by 6 bases and J by 1 base. The germline gives CDR1 SNHLY, CDR2 FYNNEI.

The chain recombines TRBV4-1 with TRBJ1-3, with no clear D. CDR1 is MGHRA, CDR2 YSYEKL, per germline. V gave up 0 bases and J gave up 4 bases, with 13 bases separating them. The CDR3 spans 16 residues. The chain's CDR3 is CASSQDLPAVGNTIYF. The CDR3 coding sequence is TGCGCCAGCAGCCAAGATCTGCCCGCGGTCGGAAACACCATATATTTT.

The chain recombines TRBV2 with TRBJ1-2, with D maybe TRBD1 (5 bases). Germline assignment: CDR1 SNHLY and CDR2 FYNNEI. The CDR3 has 13 residues. The V gene lost 1 base and the J gene lost 8 bases, with 11 bases spanning the gap. The chain's CDR3 is CASSEGQGGGYTF. CDR3 DNA: TGTGCCAGCAGTGAAGGGCAGGGAGGAGGCTACACCTTC.

The table lists this clonotype with a few counts. The chain has TRBV12-3 or TRBV12-4 and TRBJ2-1; D call uncertain. The germline V and J ends were trimmed by 2 bases and 8 bases, with 4 bases remaining between them. CDR3 length equals 11 residues. CDR3 protein: CASSLWDEQFF. DNA of the CDR3: TGTGCCAGCAGTTTATGGGATGAGCAGTTCTTC.

This clonotype was detected only a few times. The V call is TRBV20-1, the J call TRBJ1-1, with D perhaps matching TRBD1 (5 bases). Trimming took 5 bases from V and 11 from J, leaving 21 bases between them. Germline CDR1 DFQATT, CDR2 SNEGSKA (reference sequence). The CDR3 has 13 residues. The CDR3 loop reads CSAPGRKELGAFF. The DNA of the CDR3 is TGCAGTGCTCCAGGGAGAAAGGAGTTAGGTGCTTTCTTT.

This chain links TRBV12-3 or TRBV12-4 with TRBJ1-5; TRBD1 aligns across 9 bases. Germline trimming cut 6 bases from V and 4 bases from J; bases unmatched to any gene: 7. CDR3 length: 15 amino acids. The CDR3 loop reads CASRLTGGSNQPQHF. In DNA, the CDR3 is TGTGCCAGCAGACTTACAGGGGGCAGTAATCAGCCCCAGCATTTT.

The chain recombines TRBV9 with TRBJ2-5; 8 bases are a match to TRBD2. The ends lost 2 bases at V and 4 bases at J; junction bases unmatched: 7. This CDR3 has 15 amino acids. In germline, CDR1 is SGDLS, CDR2 YYNGEE. The CDR3 coding sequence is TGTGCCAGCAGCGTTCGAGCGGGGGCTCCAGAGACCCAGTACTTC. Translation: CASSVRAGAPETQYF. Full variable domain (rest looked up from reference TRBV9 and TRBJ2-5): DSGVTQTPKHLITATGQRVTLRCSPRSGDLSVYWYQQSLDQGLQFLIQYYNGEERAKGNILERFSAQQFPDLHSELNLSSLELGDSALYFCASSVRAGAPETQYFGPGTRLLVL.